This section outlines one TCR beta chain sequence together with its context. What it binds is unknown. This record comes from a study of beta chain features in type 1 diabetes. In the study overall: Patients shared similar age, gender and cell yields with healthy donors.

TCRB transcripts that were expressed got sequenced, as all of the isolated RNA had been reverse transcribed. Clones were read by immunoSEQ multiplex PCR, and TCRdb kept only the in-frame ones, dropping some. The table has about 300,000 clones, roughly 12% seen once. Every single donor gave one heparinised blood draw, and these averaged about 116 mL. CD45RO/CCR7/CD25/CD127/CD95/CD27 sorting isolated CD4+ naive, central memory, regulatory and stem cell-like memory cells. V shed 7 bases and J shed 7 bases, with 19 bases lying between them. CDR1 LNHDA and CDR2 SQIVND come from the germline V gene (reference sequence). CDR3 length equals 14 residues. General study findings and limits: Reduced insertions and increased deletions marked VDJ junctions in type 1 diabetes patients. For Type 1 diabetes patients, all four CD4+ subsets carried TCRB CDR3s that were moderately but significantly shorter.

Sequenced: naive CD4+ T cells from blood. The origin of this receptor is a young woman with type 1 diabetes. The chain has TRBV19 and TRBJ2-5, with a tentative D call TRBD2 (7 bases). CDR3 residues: CASTPGGAAVTQYF. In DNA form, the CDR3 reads TGTGCCAGTACGCCTGGGGGGGCTGCGGTGACCCAGTACTTC. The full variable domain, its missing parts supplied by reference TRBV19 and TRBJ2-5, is DGGITQSPKYLFRKEGQNVTLSCEQNLNHDAMYWYRQDPGQGLRLIYYSQIVNDFQKGDIAEGYSVSREKKESFPLTVTSAQKNPTAFYLCASTPGGAAVTQYFGPGTRLLVL.